This T cell receptor (beta chain) was obtained from a study of CD8+ T cells in alopecia areata (dated 2018 in TCRdb). Notes on the research overall: Treated patients were enrolled in an open-label pilot trial of oral tofacitinib at 5 to 10 mg twice daily for moderate-to-severe alopecia areata. Tofacitinib was administered for 6 to 18 months, and 6 months of follow-up off drug were then conducted to assess delayed response and recurrence. High-throughput TCRbeta sequencing was used to examine T cell clonal expansion in alopecia areata in both the C3H/HeJ mouse model and human patients. In humans, TCRbeta sequencing was performed on scalp tissue and on sorted CD4+ and CD8+ peripheral blood T cells from healthy controls and from patients with patchy or totalis/universalis alopecia areata. Biopsies were taken from tofacitinib-treated patients at baseline and again at 4 and 24 weeks into treatment, and several of those patients also had a later scalp biopsy. Clonality in the scalp was compared among normal scalp (n=4), patchy alopecia areata scalp (n=8), and alopecia totalis/universalis scalp (n=8). RNA was obtained with the PAXgene miRNA kit for fixed scalp, the miRNeasy kit for PBMCs, and the RNeasy kit for mouse skin. TCRbeta CDR3 regions were amplified by immunoSEQ multiplex PCR using 35 Vbeta forward and 13 Jbeta reverse primers. Overall study outcomes, separate from this receptor: Unlike mouse skin, which is dominated by gammadelta T cells, normal human skin has resident alphabeta T cells that are also sequenced, and this complicates analysis of the scalp TCR repertoire. Compared with normal scalp, lesional scalp, particularly in alopecia totalis/universalis, had higher clonality and more expanded CD8+ clones, which suggests antigenic drive. Compared with mice, TCR sequences shared between patients were less clear, possibly partly because of HLA diversity across the patient population.

The CDR3 spans 13 residues, from the cysteine through the phenylalanine. Only the CDR3 part of the read is kept: 39 bases, read in frame from the first base. CDR1 is given as SEHNR and CDR2 as FQNEAQ, both from the germline V gene (reference sequence). For this chain, trimming is 5 bases at the V end and 8 bases at the J end, and the number of junction bases without a gene match is 6. The meaning of the sample's time point label: baseline before oral tofacitinib. Lesional scalp punch biopsies and peripheral blood were obtained from alopecia areata patients. PBMCs were isolated by density centrifugation and stained for CD3, CD4 and CD8, after which CD4+ and CD8+ T cells were sorted on a FACSAria. To prepare the library, the immunoSEQ multiplex PCR assay was applied. To provide template for TCR sequencing, every sample had RNA extracted and reverse transcribed into cDNA. First-strand cDNA was synthesized with SuperScript III using a 2:1 mix of oligo-dT and random hexamers. Amplification bias was assessed with a synthetic immune receptor repertoire, and residual bias was removed computationally. Concerning the study's data processing: After raw reads were preprocessed to remove errors, the CDR3 was defined following IMGT conventions as running from the conserved cysteine to phenylalanine. To get clonality, Shannon entropy was normalized by log2 of the number of productive unique TCRs and the result was subtracted from 1. Scalp TCRbeta sequences were cross-referenced with sorted blood CD4 and CD8 repertoires so that the CD4 or CD8 identity of scalp clones could be inferred. Imported from immuneACCESS, the table was reduced by TCRdb to in-frame sequences with V and J called. These copies leave out some clones; in studies compared against another copy, an unresolved V gene accounts for under half, and the cause of the remainder is not known. That table is the source of V, J and clone size, and D and trimming were worked out from the DNA. The sample has about 170,000 clones on record, about 66% of them singletons. The top ten constitute about an eighth of the sample.

Regarding this clone: Its cognate antigen has yet to be identified. No much larger clone is present one base from it, and per-base qualities are unavailable.

The sequence came from a human donor with alopecia areata. The sequencing used CD8+ T cells sorted from blood, collected at week 0. The V and J segments used are TRBV7-9 and TRBJ2-1, with 7 bases in between that match TRBD2. The CDR3 protein: CASSPRGGDEQFF. The DNA reads TGTGCCAGCAGCCCCCGGGGAGGGGATGAGCAGTTCTTC. The full variable domain, completed from the reference TRBV7-9 and TRBJ2-1 proteins outside the CDR3, reads DTGVSQNPRHKITKRGQNVTFRCDPISEHNRLYWYRQTLGQGPEFLTYFQNEAQLEKSRLLSDRFSAERPKGSFSTLEIQRTEQGDSAMYLCASSPRGGDEQFFGPGTRLTVL.